Below, 9 T cell receptor beta chains from the same sample are listed, as sequenced in a study of T cells in Graves' hyperthyroidism and ophthalmopathy. RNA transcripts yielded amplified TCR beta CDR3 regions. The TCR CDR3 first-round RT-PCR relied on the HTBI primer set. MiXCR, applied by TCRdb to the multiplex PCR reads, yields one record per CDR3 protein. The sample records 340,000 or so distinct CDR3 sequences, around 23% being singletons. Specimen: blood. These receptors were obtained from a woman between 50 and 59 years old with Graves' hyperthyroidism.

The chain uses TRBV5-1 and TRBJ2-2; D perhaps matches TRBD1 (6 bases). The CDR3 loop spans 16 amino acids. Germline V gene sequence: CDR1 SGHRS, CDR2 YFSETQ. Between the trimmed V and J ends, which lost 2 bases and 5 bases, there was a span of 16 bases. The CDR3 region is CASSFDPGTSTGELFF. The CDR3 nucleotides are TGCGCCAGCAGCTTCGACCCCGGGACATCGACCGGGGAGCTGTTTTTT.

The chain links TRBV6-1 to TRBJ1-1; possibly TRBD1 for D (6 bases). The CDR3 loop spans 14 amino acids. The germline V and J ends were trimmed by 2 bases and 5 bases, with 12 bases remaining between them. From germline, CDR1 is MNHNS and CDR2 SASEGT. The DNA of the CDR3 is TGTGCCAGCAGTGAACAACAGGGAGTGACTGAAGCTTTCTTT. This translates into CASSEQQGVTEAFF.

Ten or more counts support this clonotype. The chain combines TRBV5-1 with TRBJ2-1; 8 bases are shared with TRBD1. The CDR3 is 17 residues long. Germline V gene data show CDR1 as SGHRS and CDR2 as YFSETQ. Unmatched junction bases numbered 8, after V lost 0 bases and J lost 3 bases. The CDR3 DNA sequence: TGCGCCAGCAGCTTGGGCCTCCCCGGACAGGGCTACAATGAGCAGTTCTTC. Protein product: CASSLGLPGQGYNEQFF. The entire variable domain, with the rest obtained from reference TRBV5-1 and TRBJ2-1, is as follows: KAGVTQTPRYLIKTRGQQVTLSCSPISGHRSVSWYQQTPGQGLQFLFEYFSETQRNKGNFPGRFSGRQFSNSRSEMNVSTLELGDSALYLCASSLGLPGQGYNEQFFGPGTRLTVL.

V usage is TRBV5-6 and J usage is TRBJ2-5; D is possibly TRBD1 or TRBD2 (5 bases each). Germline-derived CDR1 and CDR2 are SGHDT and YYEEEE. The CDR3 runs to 14 residues. V was cut by 3 bases and J by 1 base, with 10 bases left in between. CDR3 sequence reads: CASSWGKRQETQYF. DNA for the CDR3: TGTGCCAGCAGCTGGGGGAAGCGCCAAGAGACCCAGTACTTC.

This clonotype was picked up many times. DNA of the CDR3: TGTGCCAGCAGTTTATCTATAACTAGCGGACAAGAGACCCAGTACTTC. Translation: CASSLSITSGQETQYF. This rearrangement joins TRBV28 to TRBJ2-5; 8 bases match TRBD2. This CDR3 has 16 residues. V lost 1 base, J lost 2 bases, and 6 bases stayed unmatched. Germline CDR1 reads MDHEN; CDR2 reads SYDVKM.

This clonotype has at least ten counts. This chain connects TRBV19 to TRBJ1-5; unclear D gene. V lost 10 bases and J lost 0, with 13 bases in between. CDR3 length equals 14 residues. Germline CDR1 and CDR2: LNHDA and SQIVND (reference sequence). In DNA form, the CDR3 reads TGTGCCACTAACAGACTTTATAGCAATCAGCCCCAGCATTTT. Residues: CATNRLYSNQPQHF.

The V gene is TRBV9, the J gene TRBJ2-1; no clear D. Germline V gene lookup returns CDR1 SGDLS and CDR2 YYNGEE. The V gene lost 0 bases and the J gene lost 4 bases, with 5 bases spanning the gap. The CDR3 has 13 residues. Written as DNA, the CDR3 is TGTGCCAGCAGCGTAGATTTGTACAATGAGCAGTTCTTC. It codes for CASSVDLYNEQFF.

Comment on this clonotype: A clone one base away is much larger, so this may be a read error. Without the conserved terminal phenylalanine or tryptophan, this CDR3 likely stems from a read error. V and J are TRBV6-9 and TRBJ1-2; 8 bases match TRBD1. Germline-derived CDR1 and CDR2 are MNHGY and SVAAGI. The CDR3 consists of 16 residues. Trimming at V came to 3 bases and at J to 7 bases, leaving 13 bases not matched to a gene. The CDR3 here is CASSYVGGTGWSGYTL. The CDR3 region has the DNA TGTGCCAGCAGTTACGTCGGCGGGACAGGATGGAGTGGCTACACCCTC.

This clonotype was seen at least ten times. This chain uses TRBV28 with TRBJ2-7; D is uncertain. The V gene lost 10 bases and the J gene lost 4 bases, with 11 bases spanning the gap. There are 11 residues in the CDR3. CDR1 and CDR2 from the germline V gene are MDHEN and SYDVKM. The CDR3 sequence is CATAHLYEQYF. DNA of the CDR3: TGTGCCACCGCCCACCTTTACGAGCAGTACTTC.